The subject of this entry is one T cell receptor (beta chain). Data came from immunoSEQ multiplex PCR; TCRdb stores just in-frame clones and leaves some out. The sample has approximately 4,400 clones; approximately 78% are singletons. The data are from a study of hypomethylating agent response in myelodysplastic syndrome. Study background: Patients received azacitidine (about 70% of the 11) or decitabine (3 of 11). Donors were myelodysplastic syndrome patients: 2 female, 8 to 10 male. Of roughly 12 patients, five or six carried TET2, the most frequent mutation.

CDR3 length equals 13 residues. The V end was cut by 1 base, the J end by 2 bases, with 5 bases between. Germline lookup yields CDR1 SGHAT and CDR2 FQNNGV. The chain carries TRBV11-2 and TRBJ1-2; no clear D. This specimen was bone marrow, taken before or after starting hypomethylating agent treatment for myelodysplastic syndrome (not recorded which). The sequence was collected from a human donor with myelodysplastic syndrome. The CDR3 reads CASSLGINYGYTF. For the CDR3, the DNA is TGTGCCAGCAGCTTAGGGATAAACTATGGCTACACCTTC.